One and the same sample provided the 26 T cell receptor beta chains below, sequenced in a study of molecular identifiers for immune sequencing clone quantification. TCRdb called the PCR reads again in MiXCR, with one record for every CDR3 protein. The table lists about half a million distinct CDR3 sequences, less than 30% of them singletons. The source material was naive CD8+ T cells from blood, with Jurkat cell RNA spiked in. The sample's subset: FACS-sorted CD8+CD4-CCR7+CD45RA+ naive T cells. Receptors originate from a human donor in good health. Some libraries in this study had Jurkat cell RNA spiked in.

Of note for this clonotype: The final CDR3 position lacks the conserved phenylalanine or tryptophan, pointing to a likely read error. The chain joins TRBV7-6 to TRBJ1-1; maybe TRBD1 (6 bases). The V end was cut by 3 bases, the J end by 2 bases, with 10 bases between. Germline V CDR1 and CDR2: SGHVS, FNYEAQ. CDR3 length: 14 residues. The CDR3 reads CASSLGGSNTEAFS. The CDR3 bases are TGTGCCAGCAGCTTGGGGGGCTCCAACACTGAAGCTTTCTCT.

The chain recombines TRBV6-2 or TRBV6-3 with TRBJ2-2; 9 bases align to TRBD2. The CDR3 extends over 16 amino acids. V lost 2 bases, J lost 6 bases, and 7 bases stayed unmatched. Per the germline V gene, CDR1 is MNHEY and CDR2 is SVGEGT. CDR3 residues: CASSYPRAGGAGELFF. DNA for the CDR3: TGTGCCAGCAGTTACCCTCGAGCGGGGGGCGCCGGGGAGCTGTTTTTT.

This clonotype was seen repeatedly, ten times or more. The chain carries TRBV29-1 and TRBJ2-7; the D gene could be TRBD1 or TRBD2 (5 bases each). The CDR3 runs 11 residues. The germline V and J ends were trimmed by 6 bases and 3 bases, with 9 bases remaining between them. Per germline, CDR1 SQVTM and CDR2 ANQGSEA. This chain's CDR3 is CSVGESYEQYF. The DNA for the CDR3 is TGCAGCGTGGGGGAGAGCTACGAGCAGTACTTC.

This clonotype showed up many times. V and J are TRBV25-1 and TRBJ2-7; D is unclear. Germline V lookup: CDR1 MGHDK, CDR2 SYGVNS. V lost 4 bases and J lost 3, with 13 bases in between. The CDR3 length is 14 residues. The CDR3 here is CASSVGAYGYEQYF. CDR3 bases: TGTGCCAGCAGTGTCGGAGCTTATGGCTACGAGCAGTACTTC.

The CDR3 DNA is TGCAGTGCTAGAGCAGAGAGTTACGAGCAGTACTTC. Translated: CSARAESYEQYF. The chain combines TRBV20-1 with TRBJ2-7; D remains ambiguous. There are 12 residues in the CDR3. The germline CDR1 and CDR2 sequences are DFQATT and SNEGSKA (reference sequence). V was shortened by 1 base and J by 4 bases, with 8 bases between the two germline ends.

This clonotype has ten or more counts. The V call is TRBV5-1, the J call TRBJ2-5, with unresolved D. The germline CDR1 and CDR2 sequences are SGHRS and YFSETQ. The CDR3 consists of 15 residues. Trimming removed 1 base from V and 3 bases from J, with 13 bases in between. CDR3 sequence reads: CASSLWVGVEETQYF. CDR3 DNA sequence: TGCGCCAGCAGCTTGTGGGTCGGCGTGGAAGAGACCCAGTACTTC.

This chain links TRBV10-2 with TRBJ2-5; 8 bases match TRBD1. Germline CDR1 WSHSY, CDR2 SAAADI. CDR3 size: 16 residues. J gave up 0 bases and V 8 bases, and 11 bases lay outside the gene matches. Here the CDR3 DNA reads TGCGCCAGCTCGGGGACAGGAGCTCGACACCAAGAGACCCAGTACTTC. Its protein is CASSGTGARHQETQYF.

This clonotype was seen a few times. This chain connects TRBV15 to TRBJ1-1; possibly TRBD1 for D (5 bases). V lost 5 bases to trimming and J lost 4 bases, with 14 bases between them. The germline V gene encodes CDR1 LNHNV and CDR2 YYDKDF (reference sequence). There are 14 residues in the CDR3. In nucleotides, the CDR3 is TGTGCCACCAGCTTCGATCGGGACCCCACTGAAGCTTTCTTT. As protein: CATSFDRDPTEAFF.

This clonotype was detected only a few times. This chain uses TRBV6-1 with TRBJ2-2, with D perhaps matching TRBD1 or TRBD2 (5 bases each). Trimming shortened V by 2 bases and J by 2 bases, and 18 bases separated the two germline ends. CDR3 length equals 18 residues. Germline CDR1 MNHNS, CDR2 SASEGT. This CDR3 reads CASSESWGRLYNTGELFF. DNA of the CDR3: TGTGCCAGCAGTGAATCTTGGGGGAGACTATACAACACCGGGGAGCTGTTTTTT.

This clonotype has only a few counts. The gene calls are TRBV28 and TRBJ2-7; perhaps TRBD1 as D (6 bases). The CDR3 contains 15 residues. Trimming left V 4 bases short and J 4 bases short, with 17 bases between. Per germline, CDR1 MDHEN and CDR2 SYDVKM. CDR3 coding DNA: TGTGCCAGCAGTTCCCCGGGACAATCTGGATACGAGCAGTACTTC. Translating gives CASSSPGQSGYEQYF.

CDR3 nucleotides: TGTGCCAGCAGCATGCCCAGGACTCACTACACCTTC. It encodes CASSMPRTHYTF. J is TRBJ1-2 and V is TRBV7-9, with unresolved D. The V end was cut by 5 bases, the J end by 10 bases, with 14 bases between. Germline V CDR1 and CDR2: SEHNR, FQNEAQ (reference sequence). The CDR3 has 12 amino acids.

This clonotype occurred many times. The chain carries TRBV9 and TRBJ2-2; D gene unclear. From germline, CDR1 is SGDLS and CDR2 YYNGEE. V gave up 0 bases and J gave up 2 bases, with 11 bases separating them. The CDR3 has 16 residues. This CDR3 reads CASSVGLGVNTGELFF. The CDR3 DNA follows: TGTGCCAGCAGCGTAGGGTTAGGTGTAAACACCGGGGAGCTGTTTTTT.

The chain joins TRBV21-1 to TRBJ1-5; the table calls TRBD1, which could not be checked here. TRBV21-1 is a pseudogene segment. This CDR3 region has 19 residues. The CDR3, as DNA: TGTGCCAGCAGCAAAGTCCTCGGACAGGGGGCGTTTAGCAATCAGCCCCAGCATTTT. Its protein product is CASSKVLGQGAFSNQPQHF.

This clonotype was found many times. The rearrangement joins TRBV7-9 to TRBJ1-1; D is undetermined. With 6 bases removed from V and 3 bases from J, the gap between germline ends came to 11 bases. CDR1 and CDR2 from the germline V gene are SEHNR and FQNEAQ (reference sequence). The CDR3 is made up of 13 amino acids. This CDR3 reads CASRTPTDTEAFF. The CDR3 nucleotides are TGTGCCAGCAGGACGCCTACGGACACTGAAGCTTTCTTT.

J is TRBJ2-3 and V is TRBV25-1, with TRBD1 as a possible D gene (5 bases). V was cut by 3 bases and J by 2 bases, with 15 bases left in between. There are 16 residues in the CDR3. Germline CDR1 MGHDK, CDR2 SYGVNS. CDR3 sequence: CASSDGRVRTTDTQYF. CDR3 nucleotide sequence: TGTGCCAGCAGTGATGGCAGGGTACGTACCACAGATACGCAGTATTTT.

This clonotype has only a few counts. The chain is built from TRBV30 and TRBJ2-1, with D perhaps matching TRBD2 (5 bases). The CDR3 has 17 amino acids. CDR1 and CDR2 (germline): GTSNPN, SVGIG (reference sequence). The V end was cut by 4 bases, the J end by 0 bases, with 19 bases between. The CDR3 nucleotides read TGTGCCTGGACGTGGCAGGATAGCGCCAGCTCCTACAATGAGCAGTTCTTC. It translates to CAWTWQDSASSYNEQFF.

Only a few counts were recorded for this clonotype. The rearrangement uses TRBV7-8 and TRBJ1-1, with D hard to call. This CDR3 comprises 14 residues. Per germline, CDR1 SGHVS and CDR2 FQNEAQ. V was trimmed by 3 bases and J by 0 bases, leaving 8 bases between them. The CDR3 is CASSLPSMNTEAFF. The DNA of the CDR3 is TGTGCCAGCAGCTTGCCCTCCATGAACACTGAAGCTTTCTTT. Full variable domain (missing parts from reference TRBV7-8 and TRBJ1-1): GAGVSQSPRYKVAKRGQDVALRCDPISGHVSLFWYQQALGQGPEFLTYFQNEAQLDKSGLPSDRFFAERPEGSVSTLKIQRTQQEDSAVYLCASSLPSMNTEAFFGQGTRLTVV.

The gene calls are TRBV6-2 or TRBV6-3 and TRBJ2-7, with D hard to call. This CDR3 comprises 14 residues. Trimming removed 2 bases from V and 0 bases from J, with 8 bases in between. Germline values: CDR1 MNHEY, CDR2 SVGEGT. The CDR3 loop reads CASSYQASSYEQYF. CDR3 sequence (DNA): TGTGCCAGCAGTTACCAGGCCAGCTCCTACGAGCAGTACTTC.

The V and J genes are TRBV6-2 or TRBV6-3 and TRBJ1-1, with D uncertain. The CDR3 contains 13 residues. Per the germline V gene, CDR1 is MNHEY and CDR2 is SVGEGT. Trimming cost V 4 bases and J 10 bases, with 16 bases left between them. DNA of the CDR3: TGTGCCAGCAGTTTATCCGCCCCCCCTGCAGCTTTCTTT. Translating gives CASSLSAPPAAFF.

This clonotype appeared a few times. The genes are TRBV6-5 and TRBJ1-1; D may be TRBD1 (6 bases). The CDR3 extends over 14 amino acids. V was shortened by 6 bases and J by 4 bases, with 15 bases between the two germline ends. Germline loops: CDR1 MNHEY, CDR2 SVGAGI. CDR3 protein: CASSTGWVSTEAFF. CDR3 in DNA: TGTGCCAGCAGCACAGGGTGGGTGAGCACTGAAGCTTTCTTT.

This clonotype was counted only a few times. CDR3 DNA: TGTGCCAGTAGTATCCCGGACAGGGGGAGCAATCAGCCCCAGCATTTT. Translating gives CASSIPDRGSNQPQHF. The chain recombines TRBV19 with TRBJ1-5; 10 nucleotides agree with TRBD1. The length of the CDR3 is 16 residues. Per germline, CDR1 LNHDA and CDR2 SQIVND (reference sequence). V shed 3 bases and J 1 base; nucleotides not matched to a gene: 3.

The chain recombines TRBV19 with TRBJ2-2; D is undetermined. The CDR3 covers 16 residues. V shed 3 bases and J shed 4 bases, with 15 bases lying between them. The germline V gene encodes CDR1 LNHDA and CDR2 SQIVND (reference sequence). CDR3 sequence: CASSMIRGGGTGELFF. The CDR3 DNA is TGTGCCAGTAGTATGATCAGAGGCGGCGGCACCGGGGAGCTGTTTTTT. The whole variable domain, remainder taken from reference TRBV19 and TRBJ2-2, is DGGITQSPKYLFRKEGQNVTLSCEQNLNHDAMYWYRQDPGQGLRLIYYSQIVNDFQKGDIAEGYSVSREKKESFPLTVTSAQKNPTAFYLCASSMIRGGGTGELFFGEGSRLTVL.

This clonotype was counted at least ten times. V and J are TRBV28 and TRBJ2-6; D gene unclear. Germline V gene sequence: CDR1 MDHEN, CDR2 SYDVKM. Trimming cost V 5 bases and J 0 bases, with 8 bases left between them. This CDR3 spans 15 amino acids. The chain's CDR3 is CASSPPISGANVLTF. The CDR3 DNA is TGTGCCAGCAGTCCCCCGATCTCTGGGGCCAACGTCCTGACTTTC.

This clonotype was recorded at least ten times. The rearrangement joins TRBV7-9 to TRBJ2-1; the match to TRBD2 covers 7 bases. V lost 3 bases and J lost 8; bases outside the gene matches: 4. The V gene's germline CDR1 is SEHNR and CDR2 FQNEAQ (reference sequence). The CDR3 extends over 13 amino acids. The CDR3 DNA follows: TGTGCCAGCAGCTTTGGGGAGGGGTATGAGCAGTTCTTC. Its protein product is CASSFGEGYEQFF.

This clonotype was counted at least ten times. The chain recombines TRBV20-1 with TRBJ2-3; 9 bases agree with TRBD2. CDR3 length: 17 amino acids. The V segment lost 1 base and the J segment 3 bases; nucleotides outside the gene matches: 11. Per germline, CDR1 DFQATT and CDR2 SNEGSKA (reference sequence). This chain's CDR3 is CSARVQAGGFWTDTQYF. As DNA, the CDR3 is TGCAGTGCTAGAGTCCAAGCGGGGGGTTTTTGGACAGATACGCAGTATTTT.

V is TRBV14 and J is TRBJ2-5; D remains ambiguous. There are 12 residues in the CDR3. Germline V gene lookup returns CDR1 SGHDN and CDR2 FVKESK. V dropped 1 base and J dropped 9 bases, with 9 bases sitting between them. CDR3 coding DNA: TGTGCCAGCAGCCAAGGCAAATATCCCCAGTACTTC. As protein: CASSQGKYPQYF.